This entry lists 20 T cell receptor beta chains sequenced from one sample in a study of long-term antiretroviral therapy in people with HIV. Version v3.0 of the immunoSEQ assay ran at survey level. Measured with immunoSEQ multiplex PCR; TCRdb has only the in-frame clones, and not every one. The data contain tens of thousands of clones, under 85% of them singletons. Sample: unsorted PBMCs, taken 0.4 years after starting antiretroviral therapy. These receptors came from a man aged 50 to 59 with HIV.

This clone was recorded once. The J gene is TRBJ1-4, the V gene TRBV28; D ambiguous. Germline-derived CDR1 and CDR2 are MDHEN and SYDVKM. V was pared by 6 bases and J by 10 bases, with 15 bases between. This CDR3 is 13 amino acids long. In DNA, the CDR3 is TGTGCCAGCAGAGCGGGTTTTCGGGGAAAACTGTTTTTT. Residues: CASRAGFRGKLFF.

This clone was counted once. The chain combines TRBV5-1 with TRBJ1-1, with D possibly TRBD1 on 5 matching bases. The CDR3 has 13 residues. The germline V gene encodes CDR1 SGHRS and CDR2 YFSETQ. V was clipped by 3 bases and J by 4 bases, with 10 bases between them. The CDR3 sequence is CASSSGGGTEAFF. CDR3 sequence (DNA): TGCGCCAGCAGCTCGGGGGGAGGCACTGAAGCTTTCTTT.

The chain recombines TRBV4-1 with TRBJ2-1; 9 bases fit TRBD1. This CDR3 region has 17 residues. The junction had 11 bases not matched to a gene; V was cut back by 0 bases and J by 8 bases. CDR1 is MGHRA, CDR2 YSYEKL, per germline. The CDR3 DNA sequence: TGCGCCAGCAGCCAAGATAGAATGGGGACAGGGTACGATGAGCAGTTCTTC. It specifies CASSQDRMGTGYDEQFF.

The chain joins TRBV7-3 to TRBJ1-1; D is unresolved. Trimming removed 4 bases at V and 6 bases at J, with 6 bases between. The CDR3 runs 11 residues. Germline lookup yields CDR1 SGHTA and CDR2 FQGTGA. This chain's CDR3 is CASSSGSEAFF. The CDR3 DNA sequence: TGTGCCAGCAGCTCCGGGTCTGAAGCTTTCTTT.

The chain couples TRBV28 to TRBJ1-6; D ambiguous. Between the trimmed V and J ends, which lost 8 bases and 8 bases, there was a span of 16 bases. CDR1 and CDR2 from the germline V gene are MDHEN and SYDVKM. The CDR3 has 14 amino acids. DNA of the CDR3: TGTGCCAGCCAGCGAGGGCCCCCCTATTCACCCCTCCACTTT. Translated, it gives CASQRGPPYSPLHF.

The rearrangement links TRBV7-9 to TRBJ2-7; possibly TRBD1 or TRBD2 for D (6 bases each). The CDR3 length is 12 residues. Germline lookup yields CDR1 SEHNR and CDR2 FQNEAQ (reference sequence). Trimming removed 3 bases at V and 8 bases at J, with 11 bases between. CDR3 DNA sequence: TGTGCCAGCAGCTTCGAAGGGGGGAAGCAGTACTTC. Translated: CASSFEGGKQYF.

CDR3 sequence (DNA): TGTGCCAGCATCCCCGGGGGGGGGCTCACCGGGGAGCTGTTTTTT. Its translation is CASIPGGGLTGELFF. The gene calls are TRBV6-5 and TRBJ2-2, with 8 bases identical to TRBD2. The CDR3 is made up of 15 amino acids. The V gene's germline CDR1 is MNHEY and CDR2 SVGAGI. V was pared by 7 bases and J by 4 bases, with 8 bases of the junction left unmatched.

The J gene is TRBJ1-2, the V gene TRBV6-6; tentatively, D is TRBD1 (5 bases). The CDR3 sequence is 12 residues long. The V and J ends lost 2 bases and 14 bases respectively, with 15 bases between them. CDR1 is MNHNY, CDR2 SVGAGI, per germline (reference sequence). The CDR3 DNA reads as TGTGCCAGCAGTTACGCAACAGGCCTTTGTACCTTC. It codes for CASSYATGLCTF.

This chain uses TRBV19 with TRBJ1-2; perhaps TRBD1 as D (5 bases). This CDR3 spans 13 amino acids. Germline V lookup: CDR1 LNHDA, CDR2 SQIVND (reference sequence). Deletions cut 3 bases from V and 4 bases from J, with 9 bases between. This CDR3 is CASSMQGIYGYTF. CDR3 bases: TGTGCCAGTAGTATGCAGGGTATCTATGGCTACACCTTC.

The CDR3 bases are TGCGCCAGCAGCCAAGAACAGCGGTACGGTTCACCCCTCCACTTT. This sequence encodes CASSQEQRYGSPLHF. The V and J genes are TRBV4-3 and TRBJ1-6; no firm D call. V lost 0 bases and J 9 bases, leaving 12 bases between the germline ends. Germline CDR1 and CDR2: LGHNA and YSLEER. This CDR3 is 15 amino acids long.

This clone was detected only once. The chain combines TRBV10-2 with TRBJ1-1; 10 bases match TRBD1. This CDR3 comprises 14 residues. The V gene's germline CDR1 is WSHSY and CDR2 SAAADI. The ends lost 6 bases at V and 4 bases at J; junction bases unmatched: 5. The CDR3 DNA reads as TGCGCCAGCAGGGAGACAGGGGGCCTCACTGAAGCTTTCTTT. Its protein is CASRETGGLTEAFF.

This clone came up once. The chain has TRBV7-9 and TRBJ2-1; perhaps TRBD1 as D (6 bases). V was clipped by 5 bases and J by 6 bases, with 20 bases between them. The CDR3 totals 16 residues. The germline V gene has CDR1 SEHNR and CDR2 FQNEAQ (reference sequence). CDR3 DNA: TGTGCCAGCAGCGTTACAGGGTACGGGTCCCCCAATGAGCAGTTCTTC. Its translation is CASSVTGYGSPNEQFF. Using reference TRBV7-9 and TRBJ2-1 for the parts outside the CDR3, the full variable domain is DTGVSQNPRHKITKRGQNVTFRCDPISEHNRLYWYRQTLGQGPEFLTYFQNEAQLEKSRLLSDRFSAERPKGSFSTLEIQRTEQGDSAMYLCASSVTGYGSPNEQFFGPGTRLTVL.

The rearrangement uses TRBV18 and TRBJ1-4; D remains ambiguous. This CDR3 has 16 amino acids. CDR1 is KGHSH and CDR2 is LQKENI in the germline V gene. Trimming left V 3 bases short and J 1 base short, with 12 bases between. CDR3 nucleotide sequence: TGTGCCAGCTCACCGAACCCTTTGGGAACTAATGAAAAACTGTTTTTT. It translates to CASSPNPLGTNEKLFF.

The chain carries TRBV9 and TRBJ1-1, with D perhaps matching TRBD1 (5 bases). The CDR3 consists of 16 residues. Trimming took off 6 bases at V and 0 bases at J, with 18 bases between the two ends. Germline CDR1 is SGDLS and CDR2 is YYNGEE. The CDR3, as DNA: TGTGCCAGCACCAAACAAGGCCGGGGGATGAACACTGAAGCTTTCTTT. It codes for CASTKQGRGMNTEAFF.

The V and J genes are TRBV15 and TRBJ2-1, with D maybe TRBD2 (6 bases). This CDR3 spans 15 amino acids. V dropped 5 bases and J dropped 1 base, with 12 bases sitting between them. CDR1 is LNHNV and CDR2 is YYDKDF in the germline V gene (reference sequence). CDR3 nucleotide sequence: TGTGCCACCAGCGAGGAGGGCTTTTCCTACAATGAGCAGTTCTTC. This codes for CATSEEGFSYNEQFF.

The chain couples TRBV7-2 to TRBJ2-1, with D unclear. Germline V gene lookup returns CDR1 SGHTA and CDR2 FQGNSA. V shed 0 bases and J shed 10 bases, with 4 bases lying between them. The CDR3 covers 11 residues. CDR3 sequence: CASSLAVEQFF. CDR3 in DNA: TGTGCCAGCAGCTTAGCCGTGGAGCAGTTCTTC.

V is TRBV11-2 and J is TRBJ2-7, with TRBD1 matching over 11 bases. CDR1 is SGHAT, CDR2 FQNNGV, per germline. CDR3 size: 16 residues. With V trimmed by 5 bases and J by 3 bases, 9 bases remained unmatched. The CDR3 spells CASSATGTGGGYEQYF. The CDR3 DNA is TGTGCCAGCAGCGCCACCGGGACAGGGGGTGGCTACGAGCAGTACTTC.

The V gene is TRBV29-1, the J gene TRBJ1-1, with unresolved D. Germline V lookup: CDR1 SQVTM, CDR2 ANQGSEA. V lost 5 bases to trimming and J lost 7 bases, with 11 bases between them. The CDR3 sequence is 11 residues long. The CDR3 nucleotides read TGCAGCGTTCCCCTGGGCCTTGAAGCTTTCTTT. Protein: CSVPLGLEAFF.

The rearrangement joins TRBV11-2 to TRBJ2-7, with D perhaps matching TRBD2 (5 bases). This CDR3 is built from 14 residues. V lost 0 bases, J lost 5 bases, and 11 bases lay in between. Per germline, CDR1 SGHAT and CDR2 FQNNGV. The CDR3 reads CASSLDIAGHEQYF. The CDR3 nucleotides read TGTGCCAGCAGCTTAGATATCGCGGGTCACGAGCAGTACTTC.

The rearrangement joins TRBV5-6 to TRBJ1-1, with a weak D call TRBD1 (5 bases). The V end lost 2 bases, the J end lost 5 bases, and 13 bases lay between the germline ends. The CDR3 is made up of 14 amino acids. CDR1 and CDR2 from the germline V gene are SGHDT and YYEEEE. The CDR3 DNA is TGTGCCAGCAGCTTTGGGGCTTGGGGAACTGAAGCTTTCTTT. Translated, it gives CASSFGAWGTEAFF.